This T cell receptor beta chain was sequenced during a study of T cells in Graves' hyperthyroidism and ophthalmopathy. Using RNA transcripts as the source, TCR beta CDR3 regions were amplified. The HTBI set primed first-round TCR CDR3 RT-PCR. A single record per CDR3 protein comes from TCRdb applying MiXCR to the multiplex PCR reads. Here the sample spans about 350,000 distinct CDR3 sequences, approximately 14% being singletons. The patients, who ranged from 18 to 65 in age, presented with newly diagnosed hyperthyroidism lasting under 2 months. Extraction of PBMCs used roughly 9.3 ml of fresh peripheral blood. This clonotype was detected ten times or more. Antigen unknown. The CDR3 totals 15 residues. CDR1 is MDHEN, CDR2 SYDVKM, per germline. Trimming pared 5 bases from V and 6 bases from J, leaving 19 bases between. Study observations and caveats: The authors' 13 V-J model separated ophthalmopathy from stable hyperthyroidism.

The clonotype comes from a woman aged 25 to 39 with Graves' hyperthyroidism. Sequencing was done on a sample of blood. J is TRBJ1-1 and V is TRBV28, with D perhaps TRBD1 (6 bases). The chain's CDR3 is CASSELFGTSPEAFF. The DNA of the CDR3 is TGTGCCAGCAGTGAACTGTTCGGGACAAGCCCTGAAGCTTTCTTT.